The rows below give T cell receptor beta chains drawn from one sample of a study of blood T cell repertoires in COVID-19. Repertoires were generated with immunoSEQ multiplex PCR, while TCRdb's copy carries only in-frame clones and drops some. The data contain around 200,000 clones, around 84% of them singletons. The sample was peripheral blood. These receptors originate from a woman of 80 years or more with active or convalescent COVID-19. CDR3s include the opening cysteine and the closing phenylalanine or tryptophan. D genes are given only for firm matches. Clone size is shown for a subset of rows, as once, few, many or a class of expanded clone.

j_call d_call v_call clone_size cdr3_aa cdr3_nt
TRBJ2-1 NA TRBV29-1 NA CSVAGGEQFF TGCAGCGTTGCCGGGGGTGAGCAGTTCTTC
TRBJ1-2 TRBD1 TRBV19 NA CATRPTGMYGYTF TGTGCCACTCGCCCGACAGGGATGTATGGCTACACCTTC
TRBJ2-3 NA TRBV7-3 NA CASSLLWDTQYF TGTGCCAGCAGCCTCCTATGGGATACGCAGTATTTT
TRBJ1-5 TRBD1 TRBV19 NA CASSIVGTGGLFQPQHF TGTGCCAGTAGTATAGTAGGGACAGGGGGATTGTTTCAGCCCCAGCATTTT
TRBJ2-1 NA TRBV18 NA CASSPTPAGISYNEQFF TGTGCCAGCTCACCAACCCCAGCAGGGATCTCCTACAATGAGCAGTTCTTC
TRBJ1-2 NA TRBV4-2 few CASFSGVRGYTF TGTGCCAGCTTCTCCGGGGTCCGGGGCTACACCTTC
TRBJ2-5 TRBD1 TRBV5-1 NA CASRPTGGPETQYF TGCGCCAGCAGACCTACAGGGGGTCCAGAGACCCAGTACTTC
TRBJ2-1 TRBD1 TRBV7-3 NA CASSLGTAYNEQFF TGTGCCAGCAGCTTAGGGACAGCATACAATGAGCAGTTCTTC
TRBJ1-2 TRBD1 TRBV19 NA CASSIGMFGHDRGPPYGYTF TGTGCCAGTAGTATAGGAATGTTCGGACACGACAGGGGGCCCCCTTATGGCTACACCTTC
TRBJ2-7 NA TRBV13 NA CASSTRRDGYPGSYEQYF TGTGCCAGCAGCACTAGACGTGACGGATATCCGGGATCCTACGAGCAGTACTTC
TRBJ1-5 TRBD1 TRBV18 NA CASSPQGDQPQHF TGTGCCAGCTCGCCCCAGGGGGATCAGCCCCAGCATTTT
TRBJ2-7 NA TRBV19 NA CASSSDIEQYF TGTGCCAGTAGTTCAGACATCGAGCAGTACTTC
TRBJ1-4 NA TRBV10-3 NA CATQSEGTLEKLFF TGTGCCACCCAATCGGAGGGGACTTTGGAAAAACTGTTTTTT
TRBJ2-5 TRBD2 TRBV11-3 NA CASSLGVGGLETQYF TGTGCCAGCAGCTTAGGGGTCGGGGGGTTGGAGACCCAGTACTTC
TRBJ2-1 TRBD2 TRBV2 NA CASRGLDSYNEQFF TGTGCCAGCAGAGGACTAGACAGTTACAATGAGCAGTTCTTC
TRBJ1-5 TRBD1 TRBV29-1 NA CSVQLPGGQPQHF TGCAGCGTCCAACTCCCAGGGGGTCAGCCCCAGCATTTT
TRBJ1-1 NA TRBV5-1 NA CASSLFTGEAFF TGCGCCAGCAGCTTGTTTACAGGGGAAGCTTTCTTT
TRBJ2-1 TRBD2 TRBV29-1 once CSCRGAGAGNEQFF TGCTCATGCCGGGGAGCGGGAGCTGGCAATGAGCAGTTCTTC
TRBJ1-6 TRBD1 TRBV7-2 few CASSSRTGGFYNSPLHF TGTGCCAGCAGCTCTAGGACAGGGGGATTCTATAATTCACCCCTCCACTTT
TRBJ1-6 TRBD1 TRBV7-9 NA CASGDRRGSPLHF TGTGCCAGCGGGGACAGGAGGGGTTCACCCCTCCACTTT
TRBJ1-2 NA TRBV3-1/TRBV3-2 NA CASSQGHRDYGYTF TGTGCCAGCAGCCAAGGTCACAGGGACTATGGCTACACCTTC
TRBJ1-5 NA TRBV19 NA CASTLGSYQGSQPQHF TGTGCCAGTACTCTCGGGTCATACCAGGGGAGTCAGCCCCAGCATTTT
TRBJ2-2 TRBD2 TRBV3-1/TRBV3-2 NA CASSPRGSGSLIVGTGELFF TGTGCCAGCAGCCCCCGGGGTAGCGGGAGCCTAATCGTCGGCACCGGGGAGCTGTTTTTT
TRBJ2-5 NA TRBV5-4 NA CASSLAGVEETQYF TGTGCCAGCAGCTTGGCGGGGGTAGAAGAGACCCAGTACTTC
TRBJ2-2 TRBD1 TRBV28 NA CASSLLGRGHTGELFF TGTGCCAGCAGTTTATTGGGCAGGGGGCACACCGGGGAGCTGTTTTTT
TRBJ2-7 TRBD2 TRBV18 NA CASSPRREGYEQYF TGTGCCAGCTCACCACGGCGGGAGGGCTACGAGCAGTACTTC
TRBJ2-2 TRBD1 TRBV6-5 once CASSFRDRGLTGELFF TGTGCCAGCAGTTTCCGGGACAGGGGGCTCACCGGGGAGCTGTTTTTT
TRBJ2-1 TRBD2 TRBV7-2 NA CASSLEGTSNNEQFF TGTGCCAGCAGCTTAGAAGGGACTAGCAACAATGAGCAGTTCTTC
TRBJ1-1 NA TRBV5-1 once CASSLRPTGSTEAFF TGCGCCAGCAGCTTGAGGCCCACAGGGAGCACTGAAGCTTTCTTT
TRBJ2-5 TRBD2 TRBV7-2 NA CASSRQRGAEETQYF TGTGCCAGCAGCAGACAGCGGGGGGCAGAAGAGACCCAGTACTTC
TRBJ1-1 TRBD1 TRBV6-1 NA CASSARTGGRNTEAFF TGTGCCAGCAGTGCCCGGACAGGGGGCCGAAACACTGAAGCTTTCTTT
TRBJ1-1 TRBD1 TRBV14 NA CASSQVQGDTEAFF TGTGCCAGCAGCCAAGTACAGGGGGACACTGAAGCTTTCTTT
TRBJ1-1 NA TRBV21-1 NA CASSKAKGPYTEAFF TGTGCCAGCAGCAAAGCAAAGGGGCCGTACACTGAAGCTTTCTTT
TRBJ2-2 TRBD1 TRBV18 NA CASSPRGQGENAGELFF TGTGCCAGCTCACCAAGGGGACAGGGGGAGAACGCCGGGGAGCTGTTTTTT
TRBJ2-7 TRBD2 TRBV18 NA CASSPPSGRTYEQYF TGTGCCAGCTCACCACCTAGCGGGAGGACCTACGAGCAGTACTTC
TRBJ2-5 NA TRBV14 NA CASRSRGEETQYF TGTGCCAGCCGAAGCAGGGGGGAAGAGACCCAGTACTTC
TRBJ1-2 TRBD1 TRBV30 NA CAWRPTGTGGAYGYTF TGTGCCTGGAGGCCAACCGGGACAGGGGGCGCCTATGGCTACACCTTC
TRBJ1-2 TRBD1 TRBV5-1 NA CASSFRDRVQGYTF TGCGCCAGCAGTTTCCGGGACAGGGTTCAGGGCTACACCTTC
TRBJ1-1 TRBD1 TRBV6-5 NA CASSYWRTGRAFF TGTGCCAGCAGTTACTGGCGGACAGGGCGGGCTTTCTTT
TRBJ1-4 NA TRBV28 NA CASTQGNNEKLFF TGTGCCAGCACCCAGGGGAATAATGAAAAACTGTTTTTT
TRBJ2-1 NA TRBV9 NA CASSAQRAAYNEQFF TGTGCCAGCAGCGCCCAGCGGGCGGCCTACAATGAGCAGTTCTTC
TRBJ1-5 NA TRBV20-1 NA CSASPRGYSNQPQHF TGCAGTGCTAGTCCAAGAGGCTATAGCAATCAGCCCCAGCATTTT
TRBJ2-1 NA TRBV6-1 NA CASSEALRAIWDSRGHEQFF TGTGCCAGCAGTGAAGCGCTAAGGGCGATTTGGGACTCCCGAGGCCATGAGCAGTTCTTC
TRBJ1-2 TRBD1 TRBV19 NA CASSIAGTGSNYGYTF TGTGCCAGTAGTATAGCCGGGACAGGCTCTAACTATGGCTACACCTTC
TRBJ1-2 TRBD1 TRBV4-3 NA CASSQDLRGRVHGYTF TGCGCCAGCAGCCAGGACCTCAGGGGGCGGGTTCACGGCTACACCTTC
TRBJ1-1 TRBD1 TRBV6-8 NA CASNVQGVIEAFF TGTGCCAGCAACGTACAGGGGGTTATTGAAGCTTTCTTT
TRBJ1-2 NA TRBV5-4 once CASRPWGAQYGYTF TGTGCCAGCCGTCCCTGGGGCGCGCAGTATGGCTACACCTTC
TRBJ2-7 TRBD2 TRBV3-1/TRBV3-2 NA CASSPQAGGSSEQYF TGTGCCAGCAGCCCTCAGGCGGGGGGTTCTTCCGAGCAGTACTTC
TRBJ2-1 TRBD2 TRBV23-1 NA CASSQSRTSGGNNEQFF TGCGCCAGCAGTCAATCTCGGACTAGCGGGGGGAACAATGAGCAGTTCTTC
TRBJ2-6 NA TRBV10-3 NA CAISGQSSGANVLTF TGTGCCATCAGCGGACAGAGCTCTGGGGCCAACGTCCTGACTTTC
TRBJ1-2 NA TRBV9 NA CASSVVGGKPF TGTGCCAGCAGCGTAGTCGGAGGAAAACCCTTC
TRBJ2-2 TRBD1 TRBV30 NA CAWNRGLNTGELFF TGTGCCTGGAACAGGGGGCTGAACACCGGGGAGCTGTTTTTT
TRBJ2-7 TRBD2 TRBV2 NA CASAGGVVYEQYF TGTGCCAGCGCGGGGGGGGTAGTTTACGAGCAGTACTTC
TRBJ1-6 NA TRBV30 few CAWRDSGPPLHF TGTGCCTGGAGGGACAGCGGACCACCCCTCCACTTT
TRBJ1-2 NA TRBV29-1 once CSVTDYYGYTF TGCAGCGTTACAGATTACTATGGCTACACCTTC